This TCR beta chain was captured by sequencing in a study of siplizumab effects on memory and regulatory T cells. To note about this clone: What it recognizes is unknown.

Each sample yielded around 10^5 assayed TCR templates. The assay was immunoSEQ multiplex PCR, and TCRdb's table has in-frame clones only and misses some. This table has tens of thousands of clones, more than 80% appearing once. Whole-study results and caveats: Naive T cells looked more diverse than memory cells, and they looked like major contributors to the alloresponse. Confirmation that proliferating Tregs from siplizumab cultures had suppressive function was not obtained.

The sequenced material came from CD8+ T cells sorted from blood. The sequence was obtained from a human donor in good health.

Here the CDR3 DNA reads TGTGCCAGCAGTGAAGTAACAGCTCCTAATGAAAAACTGTTTTTT. Protein sequence: CASSEVTAPNEKLFF. The chain links TRBV6-1 to TRBJ1-4, with no clear D. Per germline, CDR1 MNHNS and CDR2 SASEGT. The CDR3 consists of 15 residues. Deletions cut 1 base from V and 3 bases from J, with 9 bases between.